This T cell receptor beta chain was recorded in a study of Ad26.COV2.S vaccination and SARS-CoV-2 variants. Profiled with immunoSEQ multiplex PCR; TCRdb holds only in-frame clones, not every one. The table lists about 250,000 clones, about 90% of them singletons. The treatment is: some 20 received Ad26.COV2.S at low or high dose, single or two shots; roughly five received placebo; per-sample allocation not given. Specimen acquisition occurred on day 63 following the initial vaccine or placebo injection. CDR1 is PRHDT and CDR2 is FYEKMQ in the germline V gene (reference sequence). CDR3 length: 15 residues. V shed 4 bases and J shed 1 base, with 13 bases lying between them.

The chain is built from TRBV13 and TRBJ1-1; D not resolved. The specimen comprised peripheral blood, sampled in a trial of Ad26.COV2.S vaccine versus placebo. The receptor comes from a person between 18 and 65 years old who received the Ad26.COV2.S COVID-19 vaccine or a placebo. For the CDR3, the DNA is TGTGCCAGCAGCTCCGGCGGGGAAGGGAACACTGAAGCTTTCTTT. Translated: CASSSGGEGNTEAFF.